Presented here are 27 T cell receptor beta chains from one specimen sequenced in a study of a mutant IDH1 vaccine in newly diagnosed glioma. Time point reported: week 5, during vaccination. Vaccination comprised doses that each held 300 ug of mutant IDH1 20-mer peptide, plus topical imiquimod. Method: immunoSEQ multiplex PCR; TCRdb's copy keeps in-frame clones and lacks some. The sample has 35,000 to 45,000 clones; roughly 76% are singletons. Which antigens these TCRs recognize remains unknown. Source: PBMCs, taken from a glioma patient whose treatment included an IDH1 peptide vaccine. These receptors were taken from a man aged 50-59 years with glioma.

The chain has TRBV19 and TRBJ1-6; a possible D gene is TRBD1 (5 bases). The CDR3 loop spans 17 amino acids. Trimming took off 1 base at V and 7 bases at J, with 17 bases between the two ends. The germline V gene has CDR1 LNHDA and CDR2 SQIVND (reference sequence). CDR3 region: CASSIVAQGGKNSPLHF. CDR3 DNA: TGTGCCAGTAGTATAGTTGCCCAGGGTGGAAAAAATTCACCCCTCCACTTT.

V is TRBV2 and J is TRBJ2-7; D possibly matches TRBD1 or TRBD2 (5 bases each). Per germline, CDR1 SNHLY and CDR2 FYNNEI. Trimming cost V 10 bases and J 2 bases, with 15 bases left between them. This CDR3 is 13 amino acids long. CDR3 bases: TGTGCCACCACATTAGGGACGACCTACGAGCAGTACTTC. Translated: CATTLGTTYEQYF. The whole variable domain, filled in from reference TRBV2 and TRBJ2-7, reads EPEVTQTPSHQVTQMGQEVILRCVPISNHLYFYWYRQILGQKVEFLVSFYNNEISEKSEIFDDQFSVERPDGSNFTLKIRSTKLEDSAMYFCATTLGTTYEQYFGPGTRLTVT.

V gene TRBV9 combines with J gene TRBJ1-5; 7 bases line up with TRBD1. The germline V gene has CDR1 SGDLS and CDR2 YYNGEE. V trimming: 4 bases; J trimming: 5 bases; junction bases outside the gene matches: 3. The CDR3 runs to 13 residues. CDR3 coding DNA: TGTGCCAGCAGCCCCGGGACAGATCAGCCCCAGCATTTT. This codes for CASSPGTDQPQHF.

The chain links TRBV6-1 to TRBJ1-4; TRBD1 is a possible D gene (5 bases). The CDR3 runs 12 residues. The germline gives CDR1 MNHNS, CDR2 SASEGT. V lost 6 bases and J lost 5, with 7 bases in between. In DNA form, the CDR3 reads TGTGCCAGCAGGACAGCGAATGAAAAACTGTTTTTT. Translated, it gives CASRTANEKLFF.

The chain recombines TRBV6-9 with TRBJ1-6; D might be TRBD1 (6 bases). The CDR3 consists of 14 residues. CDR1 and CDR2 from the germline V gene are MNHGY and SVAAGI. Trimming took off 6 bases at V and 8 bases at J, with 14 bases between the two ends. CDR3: CASRRDKRHSPLHF. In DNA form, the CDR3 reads TGTGCCAGCAGACGGGACAAGCGTCATTCACCCCTCCACTTT.

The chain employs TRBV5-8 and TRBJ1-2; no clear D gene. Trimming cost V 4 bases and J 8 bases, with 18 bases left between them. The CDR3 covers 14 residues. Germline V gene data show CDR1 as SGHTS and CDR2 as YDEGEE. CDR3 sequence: CASSPRTPSGGYTF. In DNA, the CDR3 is TGTGCCAGCAGCCCAAGGACCCCCTCCGGGGGCTACACCTTC.

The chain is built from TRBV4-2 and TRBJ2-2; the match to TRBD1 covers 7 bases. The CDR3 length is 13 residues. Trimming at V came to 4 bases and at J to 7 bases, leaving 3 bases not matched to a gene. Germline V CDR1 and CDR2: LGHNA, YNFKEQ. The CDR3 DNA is TGTGCCAGCAGCCCCCGGGACAGCGGGGAGCTGTTTTTT. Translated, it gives CASSPRDSGELFF.

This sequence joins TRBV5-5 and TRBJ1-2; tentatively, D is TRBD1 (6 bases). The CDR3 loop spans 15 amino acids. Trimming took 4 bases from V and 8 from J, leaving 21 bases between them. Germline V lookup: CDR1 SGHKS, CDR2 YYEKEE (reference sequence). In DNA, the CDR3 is TGTGCCAGCAGCCCGGAGACAGGCGTCCTCTCCGGCTACACCTTC. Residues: CASSPETGVLSGYTF.

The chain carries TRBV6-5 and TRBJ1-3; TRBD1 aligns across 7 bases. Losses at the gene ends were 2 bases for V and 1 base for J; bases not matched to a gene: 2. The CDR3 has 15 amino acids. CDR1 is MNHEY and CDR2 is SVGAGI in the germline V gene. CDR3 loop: CASSYRGRSGNTIYF. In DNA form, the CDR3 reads TGTGCCAGCAGTTACAGGGGGCGGTCTGGAAACACCATATATTTT.

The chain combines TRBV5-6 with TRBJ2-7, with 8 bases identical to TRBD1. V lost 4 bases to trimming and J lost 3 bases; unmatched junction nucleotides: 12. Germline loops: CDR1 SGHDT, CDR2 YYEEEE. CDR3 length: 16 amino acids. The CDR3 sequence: CASSTFNRGANYEQYF. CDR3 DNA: TGTGCCAGCAGCACCTTCAACAGGGGGGCTAACTACGAGCAGTACTTC.

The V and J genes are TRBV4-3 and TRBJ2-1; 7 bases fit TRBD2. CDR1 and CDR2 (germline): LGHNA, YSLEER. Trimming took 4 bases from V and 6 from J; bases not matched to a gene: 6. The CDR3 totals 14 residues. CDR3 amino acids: CASSLQGGINEQFF. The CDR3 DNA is TGCGCCAGCAGCCTCCAGGGAGGGATCAATGAGCAGTTCTTC.

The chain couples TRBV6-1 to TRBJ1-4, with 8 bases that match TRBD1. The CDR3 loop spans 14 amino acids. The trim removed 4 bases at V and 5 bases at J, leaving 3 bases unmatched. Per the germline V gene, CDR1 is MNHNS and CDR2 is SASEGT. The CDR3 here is CASSVRDRNEKLFF. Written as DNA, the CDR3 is TGTGCCAGCAGTGTTCGGGACAGGAATGAAAAACTGTTTTTT.

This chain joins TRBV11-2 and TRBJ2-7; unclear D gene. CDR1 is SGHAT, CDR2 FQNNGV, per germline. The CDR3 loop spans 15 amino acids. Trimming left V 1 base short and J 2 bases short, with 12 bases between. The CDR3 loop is CASSLGRSVTYEQYF. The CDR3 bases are TGTGCCAGCAGCTTAGGACGGAGCGTGACCTACGAGCAGTACTTC.

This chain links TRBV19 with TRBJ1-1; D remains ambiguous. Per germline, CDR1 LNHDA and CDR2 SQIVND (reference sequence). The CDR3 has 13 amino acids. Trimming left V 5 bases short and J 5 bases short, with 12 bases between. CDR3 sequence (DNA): TGTGCCAGTAGTTTCACCCTGGGGACTGAAGCTTTCTTT. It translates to CASSFTLGTEAFF.

Here the CDR3 DNA reads TGTGCCAGCAGCTCGGAGCTGGTGGGAACCGGGGAGCTGTTTTTT. This sequence encodes CASSSELVGTGELFF. This chain uses TRBV5-4 with TRBJ2-2; D remains unclear. In germline, CDR1 is SGHNT, CDR2 YYREEE (reference sequence). CDR3 size: 15 residues. The V gene lost 3 bases and the J gene lost 5 bases, with 14 bases spanning the gap. The whole variable domain, remainder taken from reference TRBV5-4 and TRBJ2-2, is ETGVTQSPTHLIKTRGQQVTLRCSSQSGHNTVSWYQQALGQGPQFIFQYYREEENGRGNFPPRFSGLQFPNYSSELNVNALELDDSALYLCASSSELVGTGELFFGEGSRLTVL.

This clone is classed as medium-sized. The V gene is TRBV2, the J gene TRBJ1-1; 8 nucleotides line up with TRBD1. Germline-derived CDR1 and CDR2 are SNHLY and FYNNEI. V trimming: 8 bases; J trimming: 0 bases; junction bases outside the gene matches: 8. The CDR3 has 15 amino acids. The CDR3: CASLRTGNMNTEAFF. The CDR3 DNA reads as TGTGCCAGCCTTCGGACAGGGAACATGAACACTGAAGCTTTCTTT.

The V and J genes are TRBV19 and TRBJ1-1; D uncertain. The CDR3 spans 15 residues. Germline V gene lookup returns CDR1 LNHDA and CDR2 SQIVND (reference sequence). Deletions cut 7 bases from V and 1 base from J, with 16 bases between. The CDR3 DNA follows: TGTGCCAGTAAAGCAACAGCCCTAAGGAACACTGAAGCTTTCTTT. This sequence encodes CASKATALRNTEAFF.

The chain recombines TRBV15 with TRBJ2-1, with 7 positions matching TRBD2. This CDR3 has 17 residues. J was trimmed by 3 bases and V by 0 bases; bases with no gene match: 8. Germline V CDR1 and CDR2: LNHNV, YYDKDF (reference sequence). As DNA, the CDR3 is TGTGCCACCAGCAGAGATCTGAGACTAGCCGACTACAATGAGCAGTTCTTC. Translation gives CATSRDLRLADYNEQFF.

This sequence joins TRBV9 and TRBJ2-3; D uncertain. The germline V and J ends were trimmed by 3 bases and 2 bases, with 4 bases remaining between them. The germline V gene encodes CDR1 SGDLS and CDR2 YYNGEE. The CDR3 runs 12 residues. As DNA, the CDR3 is TGTGCCAGCAGCGGGACCACAGATACGCAGTATTTT. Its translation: CASSGTTDTQYF.

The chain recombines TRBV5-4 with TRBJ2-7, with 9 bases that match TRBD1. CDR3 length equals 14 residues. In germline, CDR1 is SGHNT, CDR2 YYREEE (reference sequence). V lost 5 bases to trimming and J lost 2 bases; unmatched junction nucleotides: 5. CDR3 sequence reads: CASSFDRGTYEQYF. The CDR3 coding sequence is TGTGCCAGCAGTTTCGACAGGGGGACCTACGAGCAGTACTTC.

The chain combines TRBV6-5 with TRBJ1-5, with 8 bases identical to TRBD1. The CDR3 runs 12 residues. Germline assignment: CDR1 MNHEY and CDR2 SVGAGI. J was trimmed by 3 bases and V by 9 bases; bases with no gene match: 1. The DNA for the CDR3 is TGTGCCAGTCAGGGGGCCAATCAGCCCCAGCATTTT. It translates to CASQGANQPQHF.

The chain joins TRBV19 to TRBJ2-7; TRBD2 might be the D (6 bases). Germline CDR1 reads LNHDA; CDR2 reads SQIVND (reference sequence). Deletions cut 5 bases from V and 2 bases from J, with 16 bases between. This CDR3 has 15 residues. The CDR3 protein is CASSARRDGTYEQYF. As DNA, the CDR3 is TGTGCCAGTAGTGCACGGCGGGACGGCACCTACGAGCAGTACTTC.

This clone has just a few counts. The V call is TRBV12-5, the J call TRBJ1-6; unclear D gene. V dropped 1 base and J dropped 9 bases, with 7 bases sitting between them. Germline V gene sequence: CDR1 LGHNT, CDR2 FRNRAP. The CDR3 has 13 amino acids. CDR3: CASGLEEASPLHF. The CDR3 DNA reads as TGTGCTAGTGGTTTGGAGGAAGCTTCACCCCTCCACTTT.

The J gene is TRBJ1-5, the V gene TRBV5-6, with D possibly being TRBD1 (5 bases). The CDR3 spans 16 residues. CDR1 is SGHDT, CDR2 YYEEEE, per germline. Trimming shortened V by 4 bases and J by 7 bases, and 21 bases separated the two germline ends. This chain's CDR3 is CASSPWAQGTGQPQHF. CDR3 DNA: TGTGCCAGCAGCCCCTGGGCCCAGGGAACGGGACAGCCCCAGCATTTT.

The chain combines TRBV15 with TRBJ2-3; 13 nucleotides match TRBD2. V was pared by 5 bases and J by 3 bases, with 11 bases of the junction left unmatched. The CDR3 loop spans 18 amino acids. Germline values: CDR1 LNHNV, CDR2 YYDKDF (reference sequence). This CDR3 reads CATSSDRTSGRGTDTQYF. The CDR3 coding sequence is TGTGCCACCAGCTCAGACAGGACTAGCGGGAGAGGAACAGATACGCAGTATTTT. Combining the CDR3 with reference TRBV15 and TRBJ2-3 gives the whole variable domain DAMVIQNPRYQVTQFGKPVTLSCSQTLNHNVMYWYQQKSSQAPKLLFHYYDKDFNNEADTPDNFQSRRPNTSFCFLDIRSPGLGDTAMYLCATSSDRTSGRGTDTQYFGPGTRLTVL.

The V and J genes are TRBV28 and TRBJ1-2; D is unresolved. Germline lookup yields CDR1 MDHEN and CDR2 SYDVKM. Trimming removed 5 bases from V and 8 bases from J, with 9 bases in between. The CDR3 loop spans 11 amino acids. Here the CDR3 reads CASSNSGGYTF. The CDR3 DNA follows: TGTGCCAGCAGTAATTCTGGAGGCTACACCTTC.

The CDR3 coding sequence is TGTGCCAGCAGCGTAGAAAGCGACCTTTTAGATACGCAGTATTTT. Protein: CASSVESDLLDTQYF. The chain has TRBV9 and TRBJ2-3; D is unclear. Per germline, CDR1 SGDLS and CDR2 YYNGEE. With 0 bases removed from V and 5 bases from J, the gap between germline ends came to 13 bases. The CDR3 consists of 15 residues.